This passage covers 30 T cell receptor beta chains from one sample sequenced in a study of breast tumors, draining lymph nodes, adjacent tissues. The lymph nodes were axillary draining lymph nodes from breast cancer patients. TCRdb analysed the multiplex PCR reads with MiXCR anew, one entry per CDR3 protein. The repertoire includes fewer than 200,000 distinct CDR3 sequences, approximately 30% of them detected once, and 3.8% sits in the top ten. The sample was axillary lymph node tissue. Receptor source: a female donor with breast cancer. Some clones in this sample may be carry-over from other donors' samples.

CDR3 amino acids: CASSFGPRGKNQPQHF. The CDR3 coding sequence is TGTGCCAGCAGTTTTGGGCCCAGGGGGAAAAATCAGCCCCAGCATTTT. The chain recombines TRBV12-3 or TRBV12-4 with TRBJ1-5; 7 nucleotides align to TRBD1. The CDR3 covers 16 residues. The V and J ends lost 3 bases and 4 bases, in that order; junction bases with no gene match: 9.

The rearrangement links TRBV6-2 or TRBV6-3 to TRBJ2-7; TRBD2 might be the D (5 bases). V was cut by 8 bases and J by 3 bases, with 26 bases left in between. This CDR3 has 17 residues. The germline V gene encodes CDR1 MNHEY and CDR2 SVGEGT. The CDR3 DNA is TGTGCCAGCGGTTCTGACTTGGAGGACGGCCTCTACTACGAGCAGTACTTC. It translates to CASGSDLEDGLYYEQYF.

This clonotype was found many times. This CDR3 is CASSETDTGELFF. In DNA form, the CDR3 reads TGTGCCAGCAGTGAAACGGACACCGGGGAGCTGTTTTTT. V and J are TRBV6-4 and TRBJ2-2, with unresolved D. V was pared by 3 bases and J by 3 bases, with 5 bases between. This CDR3 has 13 residues. Germline lookup yields CDR1 MRHNA and CDR2 SNTAGT.

With respect to this clonotype: A much more abundant neighbour one base away suggests this may be a read error. CDR3 protein: CASSLHVHRGPAEPQYF. CDR3 bases: TGTGCCAGCAGCTTACATGTTCACAGGGGCCCCGCGGAGCCCCAGTACTTC. This sequence joins TRBV7-9 and TRBJ2-5; 7 bases match TRBD1. CDR1 is SEHNR, CDR2 FQNEAQ, per germline (reference sequence). J gave up 9 bases and V 2 bases, and 18 bases lay outside the gene matches. This CDR3 spans 17 amino acids.

A note on this clonotype: Relative to the germline gene, one junction end is altered; a read error may explain this. The chain has TRBV19 and TRBJ2-2, with 8 bases aligning to TRBD2. The CDR3 runs to 18 residues. Germline CDR1 and CDR2: LNHDA and SQIVND (reference sequence). Here the CDR3 DNA reads TGTGCCAGTAGTCCGCCTCTCGCTAGCGGGTGCTTCACCGGGGAGCTGGTTTTT. Its translation: CASSPPLASGCFTGELVF.

This clonotype was seen at least ten times. The J gene is TRBJ2-7, the V gene TRBV13; D gene uncertain. The CDR3 is 14 residues long. The ends were cut back, 4 bases at V and 3 bases at J, with 13 bases in the middle. Germline V CDR1 and CDR2: PRHDT, FYEKMQ (reference sequence). The CDR3 is CASSSSDAVYEQYF. CDR3 sequence (DNA): TGTGCCAGCAGCTCCTCGGACGCGGTCTACGAGCAGTACTTC.

This clonotype showed up just a few times. The V and J genes are TRBV19 and TRBJ1-1; weak D call: TRBD1 (6 bases). Germline V lookup: CDR1 LNHDA, CDR2 SQIVND (reference sequence). V lost 3 bases and J 4 bases, leaving 15 bases between the germline ends. The CDR3 loop spans 15 amino acids. The CDR3 here is CASSIGGARSTEAFF. The CDR3 DNA reads TGTGCCAGTAGTATCGGGGGGGCGCGGAGCACTGAAGCTTTCTTT. Supplemented by reference TRBV19 and TRBJ1-1, the full variable domain reads DGGITQSPKYLFRKEGQNVTLSCEQNLNHDAMYWYRQDPGQGLRLIYYSQIVNDFQKGDIAEGYSVSREKKESFPLTVTSAQKNPTAFYLCASSIGGARSTEAFFGQGTRLTVV.

This clonotype was seen repeatedly, ten times or more. The chain joins TRBV3-1 to TRBJ1-5, with a possible D match to TRBD1 (5 bases). The CDR3 is made up of 12 amino acids. The ends were cut back, 7 bases at V and 9 bases at J, with 13 bases in the middle. Germline V lookup: CDR1 LGHDT, CDR2 YNNKEL (reference sequence). In nucleotides, the CDR3 is TGTGCCAGCACAGGGTCGGGTGGGCCCCAGCATTTT. Amino acids: CASTGSGGPQHF. The full variable domain, in which reference TRBV3-1 and TRBJ1-5 provide the parts outside the CDR3, is DTAVSQTPKYLVTQMGNDKSIKCEQNLGHDTMYWYKQDSKKFLKIMFSYNNKELIINETVPNRFSPKSPDKAHLNLHINSLELGDSAVYFCASTGSGGPQHFGDGTRLSIL.

As regards this clonotype: The junction does not match germline at one end; this may be a read error. J is TRBJ1-4 and V is TRBV29-1, with a weak D call TRBD1 (5 bases). Germline CDR1 SQVTM, CDR2 ANQGSEA. The CDR3 has 13 amino acids. CDR3 loop: CGVEGQNNEKLFF. CDR3 sequence (DNA): TGCGGCGTTGAGGGGCAGAATAATGAAAAACTGTTTTTT.

Concerning this clonotype: Just one base apart from a much larger clone, this may be a read error. The chain is built from TRBV24-1 and TRBJ1-4, with D maybe TRBD1 (5 bases). Germline-derived CDR1 and CDR2 are KGHDR and SFDVKD. The V and J ends lost 11 bases and 5 bases respectively, with 17 bases between them. The CDR3 has 14 residues. The CDR3 protein is CASDRGGPNEKLFF. CDR3 DNA: TGTGCCAGCGACCGGGGGGGTCCGAATGAAAAACTGTTTTTT.

J is TRBJ2-7 and V is TRBV5-5, with D uncertain. The germline gives CDR1 SGHKS, CDR2 YYEKEE (reference sequence). This CDR3 has 14 amino acids. V was clipped by 5 bases and J by 7 bases, with 19 bases between them. CDR3: CASSIARPLDEQYF. DNA of the CDR3: TGTGCCAGCAGTATTGCGCGGCCTTTGGATGAGCAGTACTTC.

A note on this clonotype: The junction departs from the called germline gene at one end, perhaps through a read error. This chain uses TRBV27 with TRBJ2-1; TRBD2 agrees at 11 bases. This CDR3 is built from 15 residues. The V gene's germline CDR1 is MNHEY and CDR2 SMNVEV (reference sequence). The CDR3 region is CASSFSGRAHNGQFF. In DNA, the CDR3 is TGTGCCAGCAGTTTTAGCGGGAGGGCCCACAATGGGCAGTTCTTC.

Note on this clonotype: At one of its ends the junction is not consistent with the germline gene, which may arise from a read error. CDR3 in amino acids: CASSVSGESFNEQFF. CDR3 DNA: TGTGCCAGCAGTGTGTCAGGGGAATCCTTCAATGAGCAGTTCTTC. The chain is built from TRBV2 and TRBJ2-1, with a weak D call TRBD1 (6 bases). From germline, CDR1 is SNHLY and CDR2 FYNNEI. The CDR3 runs 15 residues.

The table lists this clonotype with many counts. Here the CDR3 reads CASSPSTGRNEKLFF. CDR3 DNA: TGTGCCAGCTCACCCTCAACGGGGCGTAATGAAAAACTGTTTTTT. The rearrangement uses TRBV18 and TRBJ1-4, with TRBD1 as a possible D gene (5 bases). The CDR3 is 15 residues long. V was cut by 3 bases and J by 4 bases, with 12 bases left in between. Germline values: CDR1 KGHSH, CDR2 LQKENI.

The rearrangement links TRBV24-1 to TRBJ2-2, with D possibly matching TRBD2 (6 bases). This CDR3 is 15 amino acids long. The V end was cut by 4 bases, the J end by 6 bases, with 14 bases between. Looked up from germline, CDR1 is KGHDR and CDR2 is SFDVKD. CDR3 loop: CATSDGRSFSGELFF. DNA of the CDR3: TGTGCCACCAGTGACGGGAGATCGTTCTCCGGGGAGCTGTTTTTT.

The rearrangement joins TRBV24-1 to TRBJ2-2, with 10 nucleotides matching TRBD1. This CDR3 is 14 amino acids long. The V and J ends lost 7 bases and 5 bases, in that order; junction bases with no gene match: 3. Germline V gene sequence: CDR1 KGHDR, CDR2 SFDVKD. In DNA form, the CDR3 reads TGTGCCACCAGATCGGACAGGGGGACCGGGGAGCTGTTTTTT. It specifies CATRSDRGTGELFF.

The rearrangement uses TRBV5-4 and TRBJ1-1; a possible D gene is TRBD1 (6 bases). The V end lost 10 bases, the J end lost 3 bases, and 19 bases lay between the germline ends. This CDR3 has 14 residues. The V gene's germline CDR1 is SGHNT and CDR2 YYREEE (reference sequence). CDR3 bases: TGTGCCTCAACGAGGGGGGGGCAGGACACTGAAGCTTTCTTT. It translates to CASTRGGQDTEAFF.

This clonotype was counted many times. The V gene is TRBV6-6, the J gene TRBJ2-7; TRBD2 might be the D (5 bases). The V gene lost 0 bases and the J gene lost 4 bases, with 16 bases spanning the gap. Germline-derived CDR1 and CDR2 are MNHNY and SVGAGI (reference sequence). The CDR3 extends over 16 amino acids. DNA for the CDR3: TGTGCCAGCAGTTACTCCAAGGCAGACTACTCATACGAGCAGTACTTC. It specifies CASSYSKADYSYEQYF.

This clonotype was observed a handful of times. The CDR3 bases are TGTGCCAGCAGCCAAGATCAGGGACCCTATGGCTACACCTTC. Translation gives CASSQDQGPYGYTF. The chain combines TRBV4-2 with TRBJ1-2, with D maybe TRBD1 (5 bases). V gave up 0 bases and J gave up 4 bases, with 9 bases separating them. The CDR3 is made up of 14 amino acids. Germline CDR1 LGHNA, CDR2 YNFKEQ.

The sample holds many counts of this clonotype. The chain couples TRBV9 to TRBJ2-3; D might be TRBD2 (5 bases). The CDR3 covers 16 residues. Germline CDR1 and CDR2: SGDLS and YYNGEE. V shed 0 bases and J shed 0 bases, with 11 bases lying between them. For the CDR3, the DNA is TGTGCCAGCAGCGTAGGGGGAGACCCTAGCACAGATACGCAGTATTTT. This translates into CASSVGGDPSTDTQYF.

This clonotype was observed many times. The V and J genes are TRBV19 and TRBJ2-7, with no clear D. There are 14 residues in the CDR3. From germline, CDR1 is LNHDA and CDR2 SQIVND (reference sequence). V lost 7 bases to trimming and J lost 5 bases, with 18 bases between them. CDR3 nucleotides: TGTGCCAGTAAGGGCACCCTATGGGAAAACGAGCAGTACTTC. Encoded protein: CASKGTLWENEQYF.

The gene calls are TRBV7-9 and TRBJ2-3; 7 bases are a match to TRBD1. CDR1 is SEHNR and CDR2 is FQNEAQ in the germline V gene (reference sequence). The CDR3 contains 16 residues. V was clipped by 1 base and J by 2 bases; unmatched bases: 6. For the CDR3, the DNA is TGTGCCAGCAGCTTAGTACAGGGGTTCCTCACAGATACGCAGTATTTT. Protein: CASSLVQGFLTDTQYF.

Of note for this clonotype: The conserved closing phenylalanine or tryptophan is absent in this CDR3, likely reflecting a read error. The chain carries TRBV7-9 and TRBJ2-3; D possibly matches TRBD1 or TRBD2 (6 bases each). The germline gives CDR1 SEHNR, CDR2 FQNEAQ (reference sequence). This CDR3 has 16 residues. The CDR3 here is CAGSLEAWGAINTQYL. The CDR3 DNA reads TGTGCCGGCAGCTTAGAAGCGTGGGGGGCAATAAATACGCAGTATCTT.

This clonotype was recorded many times. The chain joins TRBV29-1 to TRBJ1-2; the match to TRBD1 covers 7 bases. V lost 6 bases, J lost 8 bases, and 18 bases stayed unmatched. This CDR3 is built from 15 residues. Germline CDR1 reads SQVTM; CDR2 reads ANQGSEA. CDR3 sequence (DNA): TGCAGCGTCGAGACGAGACAGGGAATTCTAGGGGGCTACACCTTC. Protein sequence: CSVETRQGILGGYTF.

This clonotype was seen more than once but under ten times. A single base separates this from a much larger clone, so it may be a read error. The chain has TRBV5-1 and TRBJ1-4; unclear D gene. The CDR3 is 13 residues long. Germline values: CDR1 SGHRS, CDR2 YFSETQ. CDR3 DNA sequence: TGCGCCAGCAGCCGCCTGGGGAGTGAAAACCTGTTTTTT. Protein: CASSRLGSENLFF.

The chain combines TRBV20-1 with TRBJ1-1; D is uncertain. Germline CDR1 reads DFQATT; CDR2 reads SNEGSKA (reference sequence). CDR3 length: 13 residues. Trimming took off 6 bases at V and 5 bases at J, with 16 bases between the two ends. The CDR3 sequence: CSARARRVTEAFF. Written as DNA, the CDR3 is TGCAGTGCCCGGGCTCGGCGGGTAACTGAAGCTTTCTTT.

With regard to this clonotype: A much larger clone differs by one base, so this may be a read error. This chain uses TRBV27 with TRBJ2-7, with 7 bases identical to TRBD2. This CDR3 region has 15 residues. Per germline, CDR1 MNHEY and CDR2 SMNVEV (reference sequence). CDR3 in amino acids: CASSSPHGGSCEQYF. CDR3 in DNA: TGTGCCAGCAGTTCCCCTCACGGGGGGTCCTGCGAGCAGTACTTC.

This clonotype was seen repeatedly, ten times or more. This chain connects TRBV4-2 to TRBJ2-1; D not resolved. Germline V CDR1 and CDR2: LGHNA, YNFKEQ. This CDR3 has 15 amino acids. Trimming pared 0 bases from V and 0 bases from J, leaving 6 bases between. The CDR3 DNA follows: TGTGCCAGCAGCCAAGAGCAGCGCTCCTACAATGAGCAGTTCTTC. Translation gives CASSQEQRSYNEQFF.

This clonotype was seen ten or more times. The V and J genes are TRBV30 and TRBJ2-7; D perhaps matches TRBD2 (5 bases). This CDR3 spans 11 amino acids. The V and J ends lost 5 bases and 6 bases respectively, with 11 bases between them. The germline CDR1 and CDR2 sequences are GTSNPN and SVGIG (reference sequence). CDR3 DNA: TGTGCCTGGTCTCAGGAGGTCGAGCAGTACTTC. As protein: CAWSQEVEQYF.

The chain carries TRBV5-1 and TRBJ1-1; no definite D call. The CDR3 has 14 amino acids. Germline values: CDR1 SGHRS, CDR2 YFSETQ. Deletions cut 4 bases from V and 1 base from J, with 11 bases between. The CDR3, as DNA: TGCGCCAGCAGCACCCCCGGGCAGAACACTGAAGCTTTCTTT. Translated: CASSTPGQNTEAFF.